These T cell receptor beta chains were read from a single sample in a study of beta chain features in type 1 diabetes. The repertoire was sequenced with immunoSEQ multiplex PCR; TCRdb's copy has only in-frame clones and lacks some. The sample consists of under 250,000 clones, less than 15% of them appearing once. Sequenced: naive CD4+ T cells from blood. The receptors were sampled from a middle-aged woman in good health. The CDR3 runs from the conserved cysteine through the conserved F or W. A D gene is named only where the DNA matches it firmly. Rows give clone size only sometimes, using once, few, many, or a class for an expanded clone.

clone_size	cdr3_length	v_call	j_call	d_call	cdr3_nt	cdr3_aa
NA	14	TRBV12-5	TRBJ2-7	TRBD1	TGTGCTAGTGGTTCCGGGACAGTCAGCTACGAGCAGTACTTC	CASGSGTVSYEQYF
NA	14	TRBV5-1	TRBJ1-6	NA	TGCGCCAGCAGCCCCCGGGACTTGGAATCCCCCCTCCACTTT	CASSPRDLESPLHF
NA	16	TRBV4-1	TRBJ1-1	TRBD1	TGCGCCAGCAGCCAAGATCAGGGACAGCTGAACACTGAAGCTTTCTTT	CASSQDQGQLNTEAFF
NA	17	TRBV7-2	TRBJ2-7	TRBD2	TGTGCCAGCAGCTTAGGCCTAGCGGGGAGACTCTCCTACGAGCAGTACTTC	CASSLGLAGRLSYEQYF
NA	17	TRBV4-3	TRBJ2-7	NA	TGCGCCAGCAGCCTCCACGGGGCGGGGGCCAAGGTCTACGAGCAGTACTTC	CASSLHGAGAKVYEQYF
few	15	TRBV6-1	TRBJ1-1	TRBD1	TGTGCCAGCAGGGACAGGGGGCTGGCGGACACTGAAGCTTTCTTT	CASRDRGLADTEAFF
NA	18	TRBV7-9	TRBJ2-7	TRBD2	TGTGCCAGCAACAAACAGGGGACTAGCGGGGGAATCTCCTACGAGCAGTACTTC	CASNKQGTSGGISYEQYF
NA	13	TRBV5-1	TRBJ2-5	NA	TGCGCCAGCAGCTTGCGAGGAGGGGAGACCCAGTACTTC	CASSLRGGETQYF
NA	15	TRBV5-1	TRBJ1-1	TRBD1	TGCGCCAGCAGCCCCCGCCCGGGACAGGGGGCTTGGGCTTTCTTT	CASSPRPGQGAWAFF
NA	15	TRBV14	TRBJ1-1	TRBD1	TGTGCCAGCAGCCAAGCCCGCCGGACAGGGACTGGAGCTTTCTTT	CASSQARRTGTGAFF
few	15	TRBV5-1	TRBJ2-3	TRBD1	TGCGCCAGCGGCTGGACAGGCAAGGACACAGATACGCAGTATTTT	CASGWTGKDTDTQYF
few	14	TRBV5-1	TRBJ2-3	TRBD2	TGCGCCAGCAGCCCGGGGGGGGGCGAAGATACGCAGTATTTT	CASSPGGGEDTQYF
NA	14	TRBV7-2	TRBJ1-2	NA	TGTGCCAGCAGCGCGGACTTCACCCCCTATGGCTACACCTTC	CASSADFTPYGYTF
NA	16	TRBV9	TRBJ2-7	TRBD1	TGTGCCAGCAGCGTAGGTGGGGGACAGGGATACTACGAGCAGTACTTC	CASSVGGGQGYYEQYF